The T cell receptor beta chain described here comes from a study of T-cell reconstitution after alpha-beta-depleted transplantation in children. V was clipped by 1 base and J by 4 bases; unmatched bases: 10. Germline CDR1 is DFQATT and CDR2 is SNEGSKA (reference sequence). CDR3 length: 16 amino acids. TCRbeta library preparation incorporated unique molecular identifiers. TCRdb re-called the PCR reads through MiXCR, storing one row per CDR3 protein. Found here are about 610,000 distinct CDR3 sequences, about 11% of them singletons; the top ten hold roughly 4%. The input for sequencing was PBMCs from the stem cell graft donor, taken from the stem cell graft. The chain employs TRBV20-1 and TRBJ2-5; 9 bases are shared with TRBD1. This TCR came from a human donor who donated a stem cell graft to a child with acute myeloid leukemia. The CDR3 loop is CSARATRDRVRETQYF. DNA of the CDR3: TGCAGTGCTAGAGCAACCCGGGACAGGGTTCGAGAGACCCAGTACTTC.